This T cell receptor (beta chain) came from a study of low-dose radiotherapy and immunotherapy resistance in tumors. Study-level background: Each patient was administered nivolumab intravenously at 240 mg, which was a flat dose, every two weeks, along with intravenous ipilimumab at 1 mg/kg every six weeks. Intravenous cyclophosphamide at 200 mg/m2 preceded radiation and immunotherapy by one day, every two weeks.

Amplification, which lasted 15 to 20 PCR cycles, used a constant-region primer and V-primer adapter to amplify TCRs. TCRdb fed the reads into MiXCR, producing one record per CDR3 protein. The profile shows about 50,000 distinct CDR3 sequences, around 11% of them singletons. The time point was: before trial treatment. Donors were given nivolumab, ipilimumab, aspirin, low-dose cyclophosphamide and low-dose radiotherapy. Many counts were recorded for this clonotype. The CDR3 is 16 amino acids. Per germline, CDR1 LGHDT and CDR2 YNNKEL (reference sequence). With V trimmed by 4 bases and J by 2 bases, 8 bases remained unmatched.

The chain links TRBV3-1 to TRBJ2-3, with TRBD1 identical over 8 bases. This TCR was recovered from a female donor with ovarian cancer. The source was PBMCs, collected before treatment. The CDR3 sequence: CASSLGQGGDTDTQYF. CDR3 sequence (DNA): TGTGCCAGCAGCCTAGGACAGGGTGGCGACACAGATACGCAGTATTTT.